Each of the 27 T cell receptor beta chains below was sequenced from the same sample in a study of blood T cell repertoires in COVID-19. This table comes from immunoSEQ multiplex PCR, and its TCRdb copy is limited to in-frame clones, with some not included. The sample shows about 320,000 clones, 87% of them seen only once. The sequenced sample consisted of PBMCs or T cells enriched from blood (not recorded which). The receptors originated from a woman aged 18 to 35 who had recovered from COVID-19.

This chain uses TRBV11-2 with TRBJ1-1; 7 nucleotides match TRBD1. The CDR3 covers 15 residues. The V and J ends lost 4 bases and 4 bases, in that order; junction bases with no gene match: 9. Germline V gene data show CDR1 as SGHAT and CDR2 as FQNNGV. The CDR3 nucleotides are TGTGCCAGCAGCTCGCCCAGGGGGGTCAGCACTGAAGCTTTCTTT. This encodes CASSSPRGVSTEAFF.

J is TRBJ1-6 and V is TRBV27; TRBD1 agrees at 10 bases. Germline CDR1 reads MNHEY; CDR2 reads SMNVEV (reference sequence). The CDR3 totals 17 residues. J was trimmed by 5 bases and V by 5 bases; bases with no gene match: 9. The CDR3 region is CASSLATGTGDNSPLHF. CDR3 in DNA: TGTGCCAGCAGTCTGGCCACCGGGACAGGGGATAATTCACCCCTCCACTTT.

The rearrangement uses TRBV11-3 and TRBJ1-3; maybe TRBD1 (6 bases). The CDR3 is 16 residues long. V lost 5 bases and J 2 bases, leaving 16 bases between the germline ends. CDR1 is SGHNT and CDR2 is YENEEA in the germline V gene. In DNA form, the CDR3 reads TGTGCCAGCAGCCCGGGGGGCCATGGAGCTGGAAACACCATATATTTT. Translated: CASSPGGHGAGNTIYF.

This chain uses TRBV3-1 (or the pseudogene TRBV3-2) with TRBJ1-5; D perhaps matches TRBD1 (6 bases). Germline assignment: CDR1 LGHDT and CDR2 YNNKEL (reference sequence). This CDR3 comprises 14 residues. V lost 6 bases and J lost 4, with 13 bases in between. The CDR3 bases are TGTGCCAGCAGTCTCAGGGGTAGGAATCAGCCCCAGCATTTT. Translated, it gives CASSLRGRNQPQHF.

J is TRBJ2-3 and V is TRBV6-2 or TRBV6-3; D gene uncertain. The CDR3 is 16 amino acids. Trimming removed 6 bases at V and 1 base at J, with 17 bases between. Looked up from germline, CDR1 is MNHEY and CDR2 is SVGEGT. The CDR3 is CASSPRQQVGTDTQYF. Written as DNA, the CDR3 is TGTGCCAGCAGCCCCAGGCAGCAAGTGGGCACAGATACGCAGTATTTT.

The chain couples TRBV11-2 to TRBJ2-3; D is undetermined. This CDR3 contains 13 residues. CDR1 and CDR2 from the germline V gene are SGHAT and FQNNGV. The V and J ends lost 4 bases and 2 bases respectively, with 7 bases between them. The CDR3 loop is CASSYGNTDTQYF. The CDR3 bases are TGTGCCAGCAGCTACGGTAACACAGATACGCAGTATTTT.

The chain has TRBV27 and TRBJ2-2; 10 bases match TRBD2. V lost 2 bases and J lost 6; bases outside the gene matches: 0. CDR1 and CDR2 (germline): MNHEY, SMNVEV (reference sequence). This CDR3 region has 14 residues. The CDR3 reads CASSLLAGAGELFF. DNA for the CDR3: TGTGCCAGCAGTTTACTAGCGGGAGCCGGGGAGCTGTTTTTT.

The genes are TRBV6-6 and TRBJ2-1; D may be TRBD2 (6 bases). The V and J ends lost 5 bases and 0 bases respectively, with 20 bases between them. Germline-derived CDR1 and CDR2 are MNHNY and SVGAGI (reference sequence). This CDR3 has 18 amino acids. The CDR3 sequence: CASSHPKGSGRSYNEQFF. For the CDR3, the DNA is TGTGCCAGCAGTCACCCGAAGGGGAGCGGGCGCTCCTACAATGAGCAGTTCTTC.

The J gene is TRBJ2-2, the V gene TRBV19; tentative D call: TRBD1 (6 bases). CDR1 is LNHDA and CDR2 is SQIVND in the germline V gene (reference sequence). The V and J ends lost 7 bases and 0 bases respectively, with 9 bases between them. This CDR3 is built from 14 residues. The chain's CDR3 is CASTGTTNTGELFF. In nucleotides, the CDR3 is TGTGCCAGTACCGGGACAACGAACACCGGGGAGCTGTTTTTT.

This chain connects TRBV6-1 to TRBJ1-1; D is unresolved. The CDR3 is 16 amino acids. Germline CDR1 reads MNHNS; CDR2 reads SASEGT. V lost 3 bases and J lost 0, with 14 bases in between. CDR3 loop: CASSDLSVGVNTEAFF. In DNA form, the CDR3 reads TGTGCCAGCAGTGATCTGTCCGTCGGGGTGAACACTGAAGCTTTCTTT.

This chain connects TRBV19 to TRBJ2-7, with 9 bases that match TRBD1. The CDR3 contains 14 residues. Germline V gives CDR1 LNHDA, CDR2 SQIVND (reference sequence). Losses at the gene ends were 5 bases for V and 3 bases for J; bases not matched to a gene: 5. In nucleotides, the CDR3 is TGTGCCAGTAGTGGGACAGGGCGAAACTACGAGCAGTACTTC. Its translation is CASSGTGRNYEQYF.

The chain employs TRBV7-2 and TRBJ2-7; D may be TRBD2 (5 bases). This CDR3 comprises 15 residues. V was trimmed by 1 base and J by 2 bases, leaving 12 bases between them. Germline CDR1 reads SGHTA; CDR2 reads FQGNSA. The CDR3 protein is CASSLGVGDAYEQYF. In DNA, the CDR3 is TGTGCCAGCAGCTTAGGTGTGGGAGACGCCTACGAGCAGTACTTC.

This chain connects TRBV15 to TRBJ1-5; D is perhaps TRBD1 (6 bases). CDR3 length: 16 amino acids. With 1 base removed from V and 4 bases from J, the gap between germline ends came to 14 bases. Germline-derived CDR1 and CDR2 are LNHNV and YYDKDF (reference sequence). CDR3 in amino acids: CATSRVTGTLNQPQHF. The CDR3 nucleotides read TGTGCCACCAGCAGAGTTACCGGGACACTTAATCAGCCCCAGCATTTT.

This rearrangement joins TRBV19 to TRBJ1-1; D remains unclear. Germline V gene sequence: CDR1 LNHDA, CDR2 SQIVND (reference sequence). V lost 1 base and J 2 bases, leaving 5 bases between the germline ends. CDR3 length: 13 amino acids. The CDR3 is CASSIAFNTEAFF. DNA of the CDR3: TGTGCCAGTAGTATAGCATTCAACACTGAAGCTTTCTTT.

This chain uses TRBV7-2 with TRBJ1-1; D gene uncertain. Germline CDR1 and CDR2: SGHTA and FQGNSA. The CDR3 is 15 amino acids. V was cut by 1 base and J by 1 base, with 10 bases left in between. For the CDR3, the DNA is TGTGCCAGCAGCTTAGTGGGCGAGGGGAACACTGAAGCTTTCTTT. Its protein product is CASSLVGEGNTEAFF.

This sequence joins TRBV4-3 and TRBJ2-6, with D perhaps TRBD2 (6 bases). V gave up 5 bases and J gave up 1 base, with 24 bases separating them. There are 20 residues in the CDR3. CDR1 LGHNA and CDR2 YSLEER come from the germline V gene. The CDR3 here is CASSFKEAGRLISGANVLTF. The CDR3 DNA follows: TGCGCCAGCAGCTTCAAAGAGGCCGGGAGACTAATATCTGGGGCCAACGTCCTGACTTTC.

This clone was observed a single time. CDR3 region: CASSGTGFSSPLHF. Here the CDR3 DNA reads TGTGCCAGCAGCGGGACAGGGTTTAGCTCACCCCTCCACTTT. This sequence joins TRBV7-8 and TRBJ1-6, with TRBD1 matching 9 bases. CDR3 length: 14 amino acids. V dropped 5 bases and J dropped 10; count of bases not matched to a gene: 6. Germline lookup yields CDR1 SGHVS and CDR2 FQNEAQ.

The V call is TRBV11-2, the J call TRBJ2-5; 10 bases match TRBD2. The CDR3 consists of 17 residues. The ends lost 1 base at V and 1 base at J; junction bases unmatched: 6. In germline, CDR1 is SGHAT, CDR2 FQNNGV. CDR3 residues: CASSLALAGEPQETQYF. The CDR3 DNA is TGTGCCAGCAGCTTAGCCCTAGCGGGGGAACCCCAAGAGACCCAGTACTTC.

J is TRBJ1-4 and V is TRBV4-3; TRBD1 is a possible D gene (6 bases). Trimming pared 4 bases from V and 4 bases from J, leaving 13 bases between. The CDR3 length is 15 residues. Germline CDR1 is LGHNA and CDR2 is YSLEER. CDR3 coding DNA: TGCGCCAGCAGCCCTCTGGACAGTGTTAATGAAAAACTGTTTTTT. It specifies CASSPLDSVNEKLFF.

This rearrangement joins TRBV5-1 to TRBJ2-7; possible D gene TRBD2, 6 bases. Germline V gene data show CDR1 as SGHRS and CDR2 as YFSETQ. Trimming removed 0 bases at V and 3 bases at J, with 10 bases between. This CDR3 has 14 amino acids. CDR3 bases: TGCGCCAGCAGCTTGGAGGGTAGCGGCTACGAGCAGTACTTC. Its protein is CASSLEGSGYEQYF.

The sample holds a few counts of this clone. The V call is TRBV7-9, the J call TRBJ1-1; possibly TRBD1 for D (6 bases). With 4 bases removed from V and 1 base from J, the gap between germline ends came to 13 bases. CDR3 size: 15 residues. In germline, CDR1 is SEHNR, CDR2 FQNEAQ (reference sequence). This CDR3 is CASSSPGQENTEAFF. CDR3 coding DNA: TGTGCCAGCAGCTCGCCGGGACAAGAGAACACTGAAGCTTTCTTT.

The rearrangement uses TRBV6-5 and TRBJ1-2, with D perhaps matching TRBD1 (6 bases). V lost 8 bases and J lost 3, with 19 bases in between. In germline, CDR1 is MNHEY, CDR2 SVGAGI. CDR3 length: 15 amino acids. The CDR3 DNA follows: TGTGCCAGCCGAGAACCGAGGACAGTTTACTATGGCTACACCTTC. It codes for CASREPRTVYYGYTF.

The chain links TRBV19 to TRBJ1-2, with 10 bases fitting TRBD1. Trimming at V came to 0 bases and at J to 4 bases, leaving 5 bases not matched to a gene. This CDR3 spans 16 amino acids. Germline V gene sequence: CDR1 LNHDA, CDR2 SQIVND (reference sequence). The CDR3 bases are TGTGCCAGTAGTATAGATGACAGGGGGCTTGGCTATGGCTACACCTTC. Encoded protein: CASSIDDRGLGYGYTF.

This rearrangement joins TRBV19 to TRBJ2-3; D call uncertain. The V gene lost 3 bases and the J gene lost 3 bases, with 7 bases spanning the gap. In germline, CDR1 is LNHDA, CDR2 SQIVND (reference sequence). The CDR3 runs to 13 residues. CDR3 region: CASSIGGTDTQYF. The CDR3 DNA reads TGTGCCAGTAGTATCGGCGGAACAGATACGCAGTATTTT.

The V gene is TRBV28, the J gene TRBJ1-2, with D perhaps matching TRBD1 (6 bases). The CDR3 is 17 residues long. The germline V gene encodes CDR1 MDHEN and CDR2 SYDVKM. V was trimmed by 8 bases and J by 5 bases, leaving 27 bases between them. CDR3 in DNA: TGTGCCAGCGAGGGGGGGGACCCACAGGGAACCTCTTATGGCTACACCTTC. Translating gives CASEGGDPQGTSYGYTF.

The table lists this clone with a count of one. V gene TRBV5-1 combines with J gene TRBJ2-1; TRBD1 might be the D (6 bases). From germline, CDR1 is SGHRS and CDR2 YFSETQ. The CDR3 is 15 residues long. V dropped 2 bases and J dropped 13 bases, with 22 bases sitting between them. This CDR3 is CASSFTGSSDTTQFF. CDR3 coding DNA: TGCGCCAGCAGCTTCACAGGGAGTAGTGATACTACCCAGTTCTTC.

The rearrangement links TRBV28 to TRBJ1-1, with TRBD1 as a possible D gene (5 bases). From germline, CDR1 is MDHEN and CDR2 SYDVKM. V lost 3 bases, J lost 5 bases, and 16 bases lay in between. This CDR3 is 15 amino acids long. In DNA form, the CDR3 reads TGTGCCAGCAGTTTCAGGAGGGGTAGAATTACTGAAGCTTTCTTT. Amino acid sequence: CASSFRRGRITEAFF.